Below are 8 T cell receptor beta chains sequenced from a single sample in a study of early T cells in non-severe SARS-CoV-2 infection (dated by TCRdb to the early 2020s). The receptor library was made with 5' RACE. The sequencer was a NextSeq 500. The public reads were run again by TCRdb, first through fastp at Q25 and then through MiXCR, and only productive beta chains were kept. Duplicate CDR3 protein sequences are folded into a single record with the most common DNA and genes. Within this sample are 55,000 to 70,000 distinct CDR3 sequences, with roughly 4.8% of them counted one time only. Of the sample, 3.5% to 4% falls within the top ten clones. The sample here was whole blood, taken at baseline. The receptors were gathered from an adult who was a healthcare worker with PCR-confirmed SARS-CoV-2 infection or an uninfected control (not recorded which). The donor label of this sample is uncertain.

This clonotype was counted between two and nine times. In DNA, the CDR3 is TGTGCCAGCAGCTCAGGGGGCCGGCTGAACACTGAAGCTTTCTTT. Encoded protein: CASSSGGRLNTEAFF. The rearrangement links TRBV11-2 to TRBJ1-1; 8 bases agree with TRBD1. After removal of 4 bases from V and 0 bases from J, the junction contained 4 bases not matched to a gene. Germline loops: CDR1 SGHAT, CDR2 FQNNGV. The CDR3 has 15 amino acids.

This clonotype has ten or more counts. CDR3 in amino acids: CSATPLAGGSTDTQYF. CDR3 coding DNA: TGCAGTGCTACACCATTAGCGGGGGGGAGCACAGATACGCAGTATTTT. The rearrangement links TRBV20-1 to TRBJ2-3, with 11 nucleotides matching TRBD2. Looked up from germline, CDR1 is DFQATT and CDR2 is SNEGSKA (reference sequence). The CDR3 is 16 amino acids. The ends lost 4 bases at V and 0 bases at J; junction bases unmatched: 6.

This clonotype showed up just a few times. The V and J genes are TRBV20-1 and TRBJ1-2, with D maybe TRBD1 (5 bases). V lost 3 bases, J lost 3 bases, and 14 bases lay in between. Germline CDR1 DFQATT, CDR2 SNEGSKA (reference sequence). This CDR3 contains 14 residues. The CDR3 DNA reads as TGCAGTGCTAGGGCCGCAGGGTTTTACTATGGCTACACCTTC. Residues: CSARAAGFYYGYTF.

The table lists this clonotype with a few counts. The J gene is TRBJ2-7, the V gene TRBV7-8; D is uncertain. Germline CDR1 and CDR2: SGHVS and FQNEAQ. V gave up 6 bases and J gave up 4 bases, with 13 bases separating them. The CDR3 totals 13 residues. Here the CDR3 reads CASRDGNSYEQYF. CDR3 bases: TGTGCCAGCAGGGACGGTAACTCTTACGAGCAGTACTTC.

This clonotype was counted many times. The CDR3, as DNA: TGTGCCAGCAGTTACCGCGGGGCCAGGAACGAGCAGTACTTC. It yields the protein CASSYRGARNEQYF. The chain couples TRBV6-6 to TRBJ2-7; possibly TRBD2 for D (6 bases). CDR1 is MNHNY and CDR2 is SVGAGI in the germline V gene (reference sequence). CDR3 length: 14 residues. Deletions cut 2 bases from V and 5 bases from J, with 13 bases between.

The sample holds many counts of this clonotype. This chain links TRBV24-1 with TRBJ2-5; 10 positions agree with TRBD1. This CDR3 has 16 residues. V gave up 12 bases and J gave up 5 bases; unmatched junction bases: 17. Per the germline V gene, CDR1 is KGHDR and CDR2 is SFDVKD. CDR3 nucleotides: TGTGCCTCAAGCCATACCGGGACAGGGGATTTGGAGACCCAGTACTTC. It translates to CASSHTGTGDLETQYF.

The rearrangement links TRBV7-9 to TRBJ1-6; D perhaps matches TRBD1 (5 bases). CDR1 SEHNR and CDR2 FQNEAQ come from the germline V gene (reference sequence). The CDR3 totals 16 residues. V was cut by 3 bases and J by 5 bases, with 14 bases left in between. CDR3 bases: TGTGCCAGCAGCTTGGGTTCGGGGGGAAATAATTCACCCCTCCACTTT. This translates into CASSLGSGGNNSPLHF.

Concerning this clonotype itself: A read error may account for a junction end that differs from germline. This sequence joins TRBV28 and TRBJ2-3; 12 nucleotides match TRBD1. Looked up from germline, CDR1 is MDHEN and CDR2 is SYDVKM. The CDR3 consists of 14 residues. In DNA, the CDR3 is TGTGTCAGCAGCCGGGACAGGGGGCAAGATACGCAGTATTTT. This encodes CVSSRDRGQDTQYF.